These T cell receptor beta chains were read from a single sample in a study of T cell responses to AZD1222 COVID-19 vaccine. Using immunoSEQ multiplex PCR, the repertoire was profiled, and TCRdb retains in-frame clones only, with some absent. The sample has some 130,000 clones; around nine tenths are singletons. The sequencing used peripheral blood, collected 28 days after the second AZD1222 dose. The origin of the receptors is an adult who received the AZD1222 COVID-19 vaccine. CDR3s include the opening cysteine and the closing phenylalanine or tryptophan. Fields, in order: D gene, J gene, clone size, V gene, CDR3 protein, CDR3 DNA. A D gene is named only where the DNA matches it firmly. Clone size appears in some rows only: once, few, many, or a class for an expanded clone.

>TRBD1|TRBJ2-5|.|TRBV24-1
CATSDPGQGMQTQYF
TGTGCCACCAGTGATCCGGGACAGGGGATGCAGACCCAGTACTTC
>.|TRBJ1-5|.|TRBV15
CATSKTVGPQHF
TGTGCCACCAGCAAGACGGTCGGGCCCCAGCATTTT
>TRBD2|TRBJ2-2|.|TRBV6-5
CASSLSGGATGELFF
TGTGCCAGCAGTCTTAGCGGGGGGGCCACCGGGGAGCTGTTTTTT
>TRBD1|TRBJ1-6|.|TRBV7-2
CASSSRDSYNSPLHF
TGTGCCAGCAGCTCCCGGGACAGTTATAATTCACCCCTCCACTTT
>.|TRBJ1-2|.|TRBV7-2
CASSLVIANYGYTF
TGTGCCAGCAGCTTAGTTATAGCTAACTATGGCTACACCTTC
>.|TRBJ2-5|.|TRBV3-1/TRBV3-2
CASSQKGGGPGQETQYF
TGTGCCAGCAGCCAAAAGGGAGGTGGCCCTGGCCAAGAGACCCAGTACTTC
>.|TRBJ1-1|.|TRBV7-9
CASSLGSPVEAFF
TGTGCCAGCAGCTTAGGCAGCCCTGTTGAAGCTTTCTTT
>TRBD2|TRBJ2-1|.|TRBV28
CASSFGSIWREGLSEQFF
TGTGCCAGCAGTTTTGGTTCAATATGGCGGGAGGGCCTGAGTGAGCAGTTCTTC
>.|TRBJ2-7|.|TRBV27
CASSLSIGTITNEQYF
TGTGCCAGCAGTTTATCGATCGGGACAATTACCAACGAGCAGTACTTC
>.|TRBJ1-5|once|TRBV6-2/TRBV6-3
CASSYDGNYNQPQHF
TGTGCCAGCAGTTACGATGGGAACTACAATCAGCCCCAGCATTTT
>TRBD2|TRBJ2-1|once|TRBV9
CASSVDASGKVEQFF
TGTGCCAGCAGCGTAGATGCTAGCGGGAAGGTTGAGCAGTTCTTC
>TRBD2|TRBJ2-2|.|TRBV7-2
CASSFGTSGNTGELFF
TGTGCCAGCAGCTTCGGGACTAGCGGGAACACCGGGGAGCTGTTTTTT
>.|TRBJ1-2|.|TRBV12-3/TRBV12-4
CASSWDGTYGYTF
TGTGCCAGCAGTTGGGACGGTACCTATGGCTACACCTTC
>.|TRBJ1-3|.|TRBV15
CATSRGQASASGNTIYF
TGTGCCACCAGCAGAGGGCAGGCCTCGGCGTCTGGAAACACCATATATTTT
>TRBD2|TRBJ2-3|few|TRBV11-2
CASSLGSAGGRRTDTQYF
TGTGCCAGCAGCTTGGGATCGGCGGGAGGGCGGCGCACAGATACGCAGTATTTT
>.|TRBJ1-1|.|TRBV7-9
CASSSWDTENTEAFF
TGTGCCAGCAGCTCATGGGACACCGAGAACACTGAAGCTTTCTTT
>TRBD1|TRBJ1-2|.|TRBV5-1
CASSYGQGGYTF
TGCGCCAGCAGCTATGGACAGGGCGGTTACACCTTC
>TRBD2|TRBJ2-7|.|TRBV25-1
CASRGLAGSYEQYF
TGTGCCAGCAGGGGACTAGCGGGGAGCTACGAGCAGTACTTC
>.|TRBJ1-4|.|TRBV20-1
CSASQTGANEKLFF
TGCAGTGCTAGTCAGACGGGAGCTAATGAAAAACTGTTTTTT
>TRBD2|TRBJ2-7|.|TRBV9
CASSVETSGRILLREQYF
TGTGCCAGCAGCGTAGAAACTAGCGGGAGGATCCTGTTACGCGAGCAGTACTTC
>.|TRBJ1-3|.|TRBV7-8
CASSLVDGNTIYF
TGTGCCAGCAGCTTAGTAGATGGAAACACCATATATTTT
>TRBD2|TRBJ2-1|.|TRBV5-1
CASSLELAGYNEQFF
TGCGCCAGCAGCTTGGAGCTAGCGGGGTACAATGAGCAGTTCTTC
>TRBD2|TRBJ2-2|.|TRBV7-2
CASSFRRWAGGFTGELFF
TGTGCCAGCAGCTTCAGGAGGTGGGCGGGAGGTTTTACCGGGGAGCTGTTTTTT
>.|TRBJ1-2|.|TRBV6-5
CASRLTGFYGYTF
TGTGCCAGCAGGCTGACGGGGTTTTATGGCTACACCTTC
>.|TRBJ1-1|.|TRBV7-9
CASSFGGSTEAFF
TGTGCCAGCAGCTTTGGGGGAAGCACTGAAGCTTTCTTT
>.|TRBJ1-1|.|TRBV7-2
CATRQAGGYTEAFF
TGTGCCACGAGACAGGCTGGGGGTTACACTGAAGCTTTCTTT
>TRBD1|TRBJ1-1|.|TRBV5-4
CASRETGVTEAFF
TGTGCCAGCAGAGAAACAGGGGTCACTGAAGCTTTCTTT
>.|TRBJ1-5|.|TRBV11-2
CASSLDRAQPQHF
TGTGCCAGCAGCTTAGATCGTGCCCAGCCCCAGCATTTT
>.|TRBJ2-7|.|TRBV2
CASRSQENSYEQYF
TGTGCCAGCAGATCACAGGAAAACTCCTACGAGCAGTACTTC
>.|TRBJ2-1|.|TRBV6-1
CASSEIGPNEQFF
TGTGCCAGTAGTGAAATAGGGCCCAATGAGCAGTTCTTC
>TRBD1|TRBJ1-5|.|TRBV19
CASSDPGQGANQPQHF
TGTGCCAGTAGTGATCCGGGACAGGGAGCGAATCAGCCCCAGCATTTT
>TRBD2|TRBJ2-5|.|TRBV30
CAWRTAGGRETQYF
TGTGCCTGGAGGACGGCGGGAGGCCGAGAGACCCAGTACTTC
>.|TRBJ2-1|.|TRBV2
CASSAAGSSYNEQFF
TGTGCCAGCAGTGCGGCGGGGAGCTCCTACAATGAGCAGTTCTTC
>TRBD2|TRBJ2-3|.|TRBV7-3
CASSRGLVSDTQYF
TGTGCCAGCAGCCGTGGACTAGTTTCAGATACGCAGTATTTT
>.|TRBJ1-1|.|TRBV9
CASSVNRNTEAFF
TGTGCCAGCAGCGTAAACAGGAACACTGAAGCTTTCTTT
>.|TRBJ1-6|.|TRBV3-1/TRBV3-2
CASIDVLHF
TGTGCCAGCATTGACGTCCTCCACTTT
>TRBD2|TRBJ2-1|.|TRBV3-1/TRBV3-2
CASSDSGGTTLYNEQFF
TGTGCCAGCAGCGACAGCGGGGGGACGACGCTATACAATGAGCAGTTCTTC
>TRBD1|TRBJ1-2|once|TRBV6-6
CASSPGQGVFGHYGYTF
TGTGCCAGCAGTCCAGGACAGGGTGTTTTTGGGCACTATGGCTACACCTTC
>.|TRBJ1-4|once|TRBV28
CASSPGGSNEKLFF
TGTGCCAGCAGTCCGGGGGGTTCTAATGAAAAACTGTTTTTT
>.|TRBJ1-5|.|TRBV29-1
CSVSQGVDQPQHF
TGCAGCGTTTCACAGGGTGTGGACCAGCCCCAGCATTTT
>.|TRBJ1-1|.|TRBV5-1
CASSSRDSGDTEAFF
TGCGCCAGCAGCTCCCGGGACTCTGGGGACACTGAAGCTTTCTTT
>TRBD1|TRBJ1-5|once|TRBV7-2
CASSTGTVYNQPQHF
TGTGCCAGCAGCACCGGGACAGTCTACAATCAGCCCCAGCATTTT
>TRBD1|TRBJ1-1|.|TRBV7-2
CASSLGIATGGTEAFF
TGTGCCAGCAGCTTAGGCATTGCGACAGGGGGCACTGAAGCTTTCTTT
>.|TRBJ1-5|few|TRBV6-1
CASSEGGGGYSNQPQHF
TGTGCCAGCAGTGAAGGGGGCGGAGGATATAGCAATCAGCCCCAGCATTTT
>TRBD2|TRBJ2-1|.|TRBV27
CATASGSSYNEQFF
TGTGCCACCGCTAGCGGTAGCTCCTACAATGAGCAGTTCTTC